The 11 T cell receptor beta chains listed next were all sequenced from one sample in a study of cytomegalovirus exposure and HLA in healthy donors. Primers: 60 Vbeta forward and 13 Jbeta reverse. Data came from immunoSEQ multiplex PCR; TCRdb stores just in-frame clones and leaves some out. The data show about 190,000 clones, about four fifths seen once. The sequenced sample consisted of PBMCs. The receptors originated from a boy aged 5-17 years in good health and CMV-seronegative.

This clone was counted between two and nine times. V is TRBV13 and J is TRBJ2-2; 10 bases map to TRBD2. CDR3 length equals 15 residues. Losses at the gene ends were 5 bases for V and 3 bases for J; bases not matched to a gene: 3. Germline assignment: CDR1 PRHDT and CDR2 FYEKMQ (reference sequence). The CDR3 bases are TGTGCCAGCAGCCCCGGGACTAGCGACACCGGGGAGCTGTTTTTT. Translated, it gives CASSPGTSDTGELFF.

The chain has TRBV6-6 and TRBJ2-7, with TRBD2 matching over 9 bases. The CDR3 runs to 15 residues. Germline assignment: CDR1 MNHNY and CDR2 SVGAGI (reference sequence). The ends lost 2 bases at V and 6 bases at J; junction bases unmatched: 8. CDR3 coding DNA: TGTGCCAGCAGTTACCTGACAGGACTAGCGTTCGAGCAGTACTTC. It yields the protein CASSYLTGLAFEQYF.

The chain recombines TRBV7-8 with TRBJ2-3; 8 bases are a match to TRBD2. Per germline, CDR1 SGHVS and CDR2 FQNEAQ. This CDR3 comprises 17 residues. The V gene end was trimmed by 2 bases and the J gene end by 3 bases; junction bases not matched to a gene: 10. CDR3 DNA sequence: TGTGCCAGCAGCTTACCCCATAGCGGGACGACGACAGATACGCAGTATTTT. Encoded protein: CASSLPHSGTTTDTQYF.

CDR3 amino acids: CASSYDRDREQYF. Here the CDR3 DNA reads TGCGCCAGCAGCTACGACAGGGATCGGGAGCAGTACTTC. The chain joins TRBV5-1 to TRBJ2-7; TRBD1 agrees at 7 bases. V lost 3 bases, J lost 7 bases, and 7 bases stayed unmatched. This CDR3 is 13 amino acids long. Per germline, CDR1 SGHRS and CDR2 YFSETQ.

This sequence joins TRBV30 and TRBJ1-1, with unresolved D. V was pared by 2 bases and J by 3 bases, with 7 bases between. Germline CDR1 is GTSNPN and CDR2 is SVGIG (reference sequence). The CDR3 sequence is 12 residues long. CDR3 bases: TGTGCCTGGAGTAGAAGAGACACTGAAGCTTTCTTT. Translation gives CAWSRRDTEAFF. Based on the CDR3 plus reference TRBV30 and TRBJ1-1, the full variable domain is SQTIHQWPATLVQPVGSPLSLECTVEGTSNPNLYWYRQAAGRGLQLLFYSVGIGQISSEVPQNLSASRPQDRQFILSSKKLLLSDSGFYLCAWSRRDTEAFFGQGTRLTVV.

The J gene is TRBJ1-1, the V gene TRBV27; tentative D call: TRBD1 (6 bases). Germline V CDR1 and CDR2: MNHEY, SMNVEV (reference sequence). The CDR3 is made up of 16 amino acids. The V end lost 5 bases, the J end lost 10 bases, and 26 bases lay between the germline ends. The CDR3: CASSLKQGSTQVGAFF. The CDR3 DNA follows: TGTGCCAGCAGTCTAAAACAGGGCTCAACGCAGGTCGGAGCTTTCTTT.

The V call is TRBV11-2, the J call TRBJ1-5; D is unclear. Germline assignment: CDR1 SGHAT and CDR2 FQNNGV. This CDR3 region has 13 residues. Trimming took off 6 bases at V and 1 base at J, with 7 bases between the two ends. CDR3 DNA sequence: TGTGCCAGCAGTTACAGCAGCAATCAGCCCCAGCATTTT. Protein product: CASSYSSNQPQHF. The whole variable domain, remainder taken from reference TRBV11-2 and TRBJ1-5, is EAGVAQSPRYKIIEKRQSVAFWCNPISGHATLYWYQQILGQGPKLLIQFQNNGVVDDSQLPKDRFSAERLKGVDSTLKIQPAKLEDSAVYLCASSYSSNQPQHFGDGTRLSIL.

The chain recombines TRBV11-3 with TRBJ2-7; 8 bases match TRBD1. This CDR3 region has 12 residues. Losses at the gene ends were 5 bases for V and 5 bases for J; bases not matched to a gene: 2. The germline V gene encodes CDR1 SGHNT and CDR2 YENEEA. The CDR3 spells CASSQQGDEQYF. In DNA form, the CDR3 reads TGTGCCAGCAGCCAACAGGGGGACGAGCAGTACTTC. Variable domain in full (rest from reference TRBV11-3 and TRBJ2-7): EAGVVQSPRYKIIEKKQPVAFWCNPISGHNTLYWYLQNLGQGPELLIRYENEEAVDDSQLPKDRFSAERLKGVDSTLKIQPAELGDSAVYLCASSQQGDEQYFGPGTRLTVT.

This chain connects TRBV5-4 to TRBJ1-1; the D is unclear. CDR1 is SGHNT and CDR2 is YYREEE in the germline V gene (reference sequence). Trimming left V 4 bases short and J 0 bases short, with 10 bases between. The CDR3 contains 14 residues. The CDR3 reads CASSLGLLNTEAFF. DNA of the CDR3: TGTGCCAGCAGCCTCGGACTGCTGAACACTGAAGCTTTCTTT.

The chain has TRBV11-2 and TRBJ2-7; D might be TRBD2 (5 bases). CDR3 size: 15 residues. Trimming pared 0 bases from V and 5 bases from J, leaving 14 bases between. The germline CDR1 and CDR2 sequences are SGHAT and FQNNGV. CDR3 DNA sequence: TGTGCCAGCAGCTTAGATATCGGACGAGGGAACGAGCAGTACTTC. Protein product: CASSLDIGRGNEQYF. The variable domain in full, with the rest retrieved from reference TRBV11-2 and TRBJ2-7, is EAGVAQSPRYKIIEKRQSVAFWCNPISGHATLYWYQQILGQGPKLLIQFQNNGVVDDSQLPKDRFSAERLKGVDSTLKIQPAKLEDSAVYLCASSLDIGRGNEQYFGPGTRLTVT.

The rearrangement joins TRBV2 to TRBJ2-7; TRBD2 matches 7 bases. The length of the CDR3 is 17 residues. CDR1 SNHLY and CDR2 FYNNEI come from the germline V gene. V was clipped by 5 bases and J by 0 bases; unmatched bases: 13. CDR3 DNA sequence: TGTGCCAGCAGTTGGGCAGGGCGAAGCGGGGTCTCCTACGAGCAGTACTTC. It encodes CASSWAGRSGVSYEQYF.